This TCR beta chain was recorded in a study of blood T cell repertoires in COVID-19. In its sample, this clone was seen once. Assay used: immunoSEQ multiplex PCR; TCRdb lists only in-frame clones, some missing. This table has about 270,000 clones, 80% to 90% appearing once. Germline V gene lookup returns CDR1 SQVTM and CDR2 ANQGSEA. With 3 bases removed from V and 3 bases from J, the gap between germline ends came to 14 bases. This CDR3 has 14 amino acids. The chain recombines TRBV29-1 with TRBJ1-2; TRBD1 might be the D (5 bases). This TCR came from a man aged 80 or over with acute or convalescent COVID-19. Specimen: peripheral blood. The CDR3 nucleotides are TGCAGCGTTGAGTCACAGGAGAAATACTATGGCTACACCTTC. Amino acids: CSVESQEKYYGYTF.